This is a list of T cell receptor beta chains from one sample in a study of graft-versus-host responses after intestinal transplantation. These receptors lack a known antigen. Clones were sequenced by immunoSEQ multiplex PCR, and TCRdb holds only the in-frame ones, with some missing. The table lists roughly 92,000 clones, about 87% of them singletons, with 0.28% in the top ten. Sequencing used unstimulated CD4+ T cells sorted from spleen or lymph node cells, obtained before transplant. The receptors come from a human donor who was the organ donor for an intestinal transplant. Both conserved end residues are part of each CDR3. A D gene is named only where the DNA matches it firmly.

>.|TRBJ2-2|TRBV5-6
CASSLAPAGELFF
>TRBD1|TRBJ1-1|TRBV5-4
CASSLAGTGGPQMNTEAFF
>.|TRBJ1-2|TRBV9
CASSANEGAGPYGYTF
>TRBD1|TRBJ2-7|TRBV10-3
CAISEPYSRGLSGGYEQYF
>.|TRBJ2-5|TRBV7-6
CASSLRSGMGQETQYF
>.|TRBJ2-2|TRBV18
CASSPRLAAGELFF
>TRBD1|TRBJ1-5|TRBV14
CASSRQGAGQPQHF
>TRBD2|TRBJ2-7|TRBV6-5
CASRSLASYEQYF
>.|TRBJ2-5|TRBV25-1
CASSPGGSRWGETQYF
>.|TRBJ2-5|TRBV7-6
CASSQGRLETQYF
>.|TRBJ2-2|TRBV4-2
CASSQDRVLVGELFF
>.|TRBJ2-5|TRBV7-2
CASSLTPRLETQYF
>.|TRBJ2-1|TRBV11-2
CASSRELGEQFF
>TRBD1|TRBJ2-7|TRBV19
CASSVAGQGSYEQYF
>TRBD1|TRBJ1-1|TRBV6-5
CASSIDRATNTEAFF
>.|TRBJ2-5|TRBV5-8
CASSLRYPGETQYF
>.|TRBJ2-5|TRBV5-7
CASSLAYPQETQYF
>.|TRBJ2-3|TRBV27
CASSFSRLPRDTQYF
>TRBD1|TRBJ2-7|TRBV5-1
CASRWGQDTYEQYF
>TRBD1|TRBJ1-1|TRBV27
CASRDRLRPSEAFF
>TRBD1|TRBJ2-7|TRBV7-2
CASTQGQVAYEQYF
>.|TRBJ2-6|TRBV20-1
CSAYGANVLTF